This TCR beta chain was found in a study of vaccination effects on CD4 cells after COVID-19. Repertoires were generated with immunoSEQ multiplex PCR, while TCRdb's copy carries only in-frame clones and drops some. The profile shows 70,000 to 95,000 clones, under 85% of them singletons. About this clone itself: Its target is unknown.

Sequencing was preceded by expansion of antigen-specific CD4+ T cells with viral peptide pools in the ViraFEST assay. CD4+ T cells were isolated after roughly nine days of culture. Two-dose BNT162b2 or mRNA-1273 vaccination was given to participants. This clonotype originated in a human donor who received a COVID-19 vaccine. The sample consisted of CD4+ T cells from PBMCs cultured with HCoV-OC43 spike peptides, taken after COVID-19 vaccination. This sample's subset: HCoV-OC43 spike overlapping peptide pool stimulation.

The CDR3 loop is CASSSRGLAGAQETQYF. CDR3 bases: TGTGCCAGCAGCTCCAGAGGACTAGCGGGGGCCCAAGAGACCCAGTACTTC. The chain uses TRBV13 and TRBJ2-5; 13 bases are shared with TRBD2. CDR3 size: 17 residues. The germline CDR1 and CDR2 sequences are PRHDT and FYEKMQ (reference sequence). V trimming: 4 bases; J trimming: 1 base; junction bases outside the gene matches: 6.